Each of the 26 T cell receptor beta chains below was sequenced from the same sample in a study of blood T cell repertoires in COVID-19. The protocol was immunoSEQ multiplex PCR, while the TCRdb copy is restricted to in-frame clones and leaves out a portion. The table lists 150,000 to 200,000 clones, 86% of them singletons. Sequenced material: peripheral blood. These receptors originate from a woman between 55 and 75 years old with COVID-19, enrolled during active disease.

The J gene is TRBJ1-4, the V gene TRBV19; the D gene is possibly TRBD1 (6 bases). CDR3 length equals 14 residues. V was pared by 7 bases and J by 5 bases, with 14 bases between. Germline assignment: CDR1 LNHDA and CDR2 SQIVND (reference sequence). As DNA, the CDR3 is TGTGCCAGTAAGGGGGACGGCCGGAATGAAAAACTGTTTTTT. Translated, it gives CASKGDGRNEKLFF.

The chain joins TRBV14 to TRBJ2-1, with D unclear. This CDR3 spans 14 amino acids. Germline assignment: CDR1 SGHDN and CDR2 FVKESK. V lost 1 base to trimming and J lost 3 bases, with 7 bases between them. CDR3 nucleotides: TGTGCCAGCAGCCAAGTTGGAGTCTACAATGAGCAGTTCTTC. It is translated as CASSQVGVYNEQFF. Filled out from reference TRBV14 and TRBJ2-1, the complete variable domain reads EAGVTQFPSHSVIEKGQTVTLRCDPISGHDNLYWYRRVMGKEIKFLLHFVKESKQDESGMPNNRFLAERTGGTYSTLKVQPAELEDSGVYFCASSQVGVYNEQFFGPGTRLTVL.

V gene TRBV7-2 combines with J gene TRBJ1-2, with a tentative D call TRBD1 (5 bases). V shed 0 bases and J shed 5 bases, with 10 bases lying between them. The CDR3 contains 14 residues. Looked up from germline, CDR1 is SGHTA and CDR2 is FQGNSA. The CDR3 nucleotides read TGTGCCAGCAGCTTAGCCGACAGCCTATATGGCTACACCTTC. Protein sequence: CASSLADSLYGYTF. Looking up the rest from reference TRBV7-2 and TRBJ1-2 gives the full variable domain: GAGVSQSPSNKVTEKGKDVELRCDPISGHTALYWYRQSLGQGLEFLIYFQGNSAPDKSGLPSDRFSAERTGGSVSTLTIQRTQQEDSAVYLCASSLADSLYGYTFGSGTRLTVV.

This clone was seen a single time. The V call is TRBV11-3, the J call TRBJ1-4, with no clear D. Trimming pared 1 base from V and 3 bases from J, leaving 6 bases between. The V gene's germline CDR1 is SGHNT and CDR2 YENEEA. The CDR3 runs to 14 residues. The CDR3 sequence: CASSLGLSNEKLFF. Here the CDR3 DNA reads TGTGCCAGCAGCTTAGGACTCTCTAATGAAAAACTGTTTTTT.

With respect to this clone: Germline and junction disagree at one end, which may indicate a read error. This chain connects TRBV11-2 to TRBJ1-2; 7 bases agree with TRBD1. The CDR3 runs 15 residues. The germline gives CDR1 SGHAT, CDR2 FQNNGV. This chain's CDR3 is CASRLAQGGSYGYTF. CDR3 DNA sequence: TGTGCCAGCAGGTTAGCCCAGGGGGGCTCCTATGGCTACACCTTC.

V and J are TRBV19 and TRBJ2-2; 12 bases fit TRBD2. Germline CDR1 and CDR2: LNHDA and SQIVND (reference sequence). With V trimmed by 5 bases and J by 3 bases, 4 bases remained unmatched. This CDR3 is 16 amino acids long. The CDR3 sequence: CASSQPSGRDTGELFF. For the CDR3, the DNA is TGTGCCAGTAGTCAGCCTAGCGGGAGGGACACCGGGGAGCTGTTTTTT.

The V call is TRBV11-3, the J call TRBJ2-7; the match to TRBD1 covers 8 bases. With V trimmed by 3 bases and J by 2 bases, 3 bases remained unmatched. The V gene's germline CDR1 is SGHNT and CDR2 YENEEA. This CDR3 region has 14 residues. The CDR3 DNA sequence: TGTGCCAGCAGCTTCCGGGACAGGACCTACGAGCAGTACTTC. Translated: CASSFRDRTYEQYF.

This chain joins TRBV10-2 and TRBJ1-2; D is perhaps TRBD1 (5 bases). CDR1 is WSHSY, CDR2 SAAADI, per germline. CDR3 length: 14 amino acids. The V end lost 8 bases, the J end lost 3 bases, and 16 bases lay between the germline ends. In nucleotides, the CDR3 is TGCGCCAGCGCAGGGAGGAGTAGGGACTATGGCTACACCTTC. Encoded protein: CASAGRSRDYGYTF.

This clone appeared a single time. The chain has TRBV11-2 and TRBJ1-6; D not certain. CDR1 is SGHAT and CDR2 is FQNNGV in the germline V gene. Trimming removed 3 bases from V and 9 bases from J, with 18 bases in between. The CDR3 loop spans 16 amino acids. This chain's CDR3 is CASSFSGATSSSPLHF. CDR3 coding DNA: TGTGCCAGCAGCTTTAGTGGAGCAACTAGTAGTTCACCCCTCCACTTT.

The CDR3: CASSQVSAEAFF. The CDR3 nucleotides are TGTGCCAGCAGCCAAGTCTCCGCGGAAGCTTTCTTT. The chain joins TRBV3-1 (or the pseudogene TRBV3-2) to TRBJ1-1; D is unresolved. This CDR3 has 12 amino acids. The V gene's germline CDR1 is LGHDT and CDR2 YNNKEL (reference sequence). The V end was cut by 1 base, the J end by 8 bases, with 8 bases between.

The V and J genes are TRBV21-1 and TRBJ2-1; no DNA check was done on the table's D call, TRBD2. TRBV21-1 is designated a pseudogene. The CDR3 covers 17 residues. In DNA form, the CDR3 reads TGTGCCAGCAGCAAACGGGCGGGGTCCTGGACCTACAATGAGCAGTTCTTC. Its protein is CASSKRAGSWTYNEQFF.

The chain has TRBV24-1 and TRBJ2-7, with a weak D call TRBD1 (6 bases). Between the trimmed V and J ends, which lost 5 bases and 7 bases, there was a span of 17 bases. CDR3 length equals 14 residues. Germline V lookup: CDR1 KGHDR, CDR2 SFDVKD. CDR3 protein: CATSGGSRGGEQYF. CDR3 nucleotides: TGTGCCACCAGTGGAGGGTCAAGAGGGGGAGAGCAGTACTTC.

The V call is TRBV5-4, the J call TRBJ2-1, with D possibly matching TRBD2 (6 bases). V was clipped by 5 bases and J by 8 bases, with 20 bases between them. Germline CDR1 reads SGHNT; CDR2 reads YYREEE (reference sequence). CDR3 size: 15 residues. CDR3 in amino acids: CASSSAGPAGDEQFF. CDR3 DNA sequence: TGTGCCAGCAGTTCGGCCGGGCCAGCGGGCGATGAGCAGTTCTTC.

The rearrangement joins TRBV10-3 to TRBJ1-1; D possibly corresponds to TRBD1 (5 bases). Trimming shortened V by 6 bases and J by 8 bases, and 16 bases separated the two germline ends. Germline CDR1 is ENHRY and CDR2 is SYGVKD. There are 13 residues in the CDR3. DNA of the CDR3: TGTGCCATCAGAAGGTCGCTCAGGGCGGAAGCTTTCTTT. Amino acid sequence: CAIRRSLRAEAFF.

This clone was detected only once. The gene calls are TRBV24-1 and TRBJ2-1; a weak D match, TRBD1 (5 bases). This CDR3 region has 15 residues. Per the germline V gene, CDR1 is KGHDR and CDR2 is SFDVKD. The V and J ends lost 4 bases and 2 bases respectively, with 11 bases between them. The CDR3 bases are TGTGCCACCAGTGACAGGGTAGGCCCCTACAATGAGCAGTTCTTC. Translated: CATSDRVGPYNEQFF.

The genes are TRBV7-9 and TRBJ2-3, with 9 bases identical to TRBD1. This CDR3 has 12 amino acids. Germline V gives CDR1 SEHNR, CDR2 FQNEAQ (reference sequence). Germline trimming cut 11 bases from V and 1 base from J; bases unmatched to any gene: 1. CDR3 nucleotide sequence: TGTGCCGGGGACAGGGGCACAGATACGCAGTATTTT. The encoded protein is CAGDRGTDTQYF. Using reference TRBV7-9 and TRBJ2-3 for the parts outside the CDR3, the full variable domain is DTGVSQNPRHKITKRGQNVTFRCDPISEHNRLYWYRQTLGQGPEFLTYFQNEAQLEKSRLLSDRFSAERPKGSFSTLEIQRTEQGDSAMYLCAGDRGTDTQYFGPGTRLTVL.

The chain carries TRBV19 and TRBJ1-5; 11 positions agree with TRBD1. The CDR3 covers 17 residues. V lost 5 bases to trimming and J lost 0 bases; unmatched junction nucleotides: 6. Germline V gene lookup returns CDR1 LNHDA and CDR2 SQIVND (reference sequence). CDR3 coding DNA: TGTGCCAGTAGTGCGGGGGACAGGGGGGTTAGCAATCAGCCCCAGCATTTT. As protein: CASSAGDRGVSNQPQHF. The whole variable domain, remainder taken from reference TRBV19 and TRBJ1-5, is DGGITQSPKYLFRKEGQNVTLSCEQNLNHDAMYWYRQDPGQGLRLIYYSQIVNDFQKGDIAEGYSVSREKKESFPLTVTSAQKNPTAFYLCASSAGDRGVSNQPQHFGDGTRLSIL.

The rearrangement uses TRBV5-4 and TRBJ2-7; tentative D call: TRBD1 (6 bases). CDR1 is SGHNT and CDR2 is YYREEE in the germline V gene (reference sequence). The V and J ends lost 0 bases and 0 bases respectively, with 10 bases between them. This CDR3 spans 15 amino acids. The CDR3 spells CASSLGQDSSYEQYF. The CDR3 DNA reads TGTGCCAGCAGCTTGGGGCAGGACAGCTCCTACGAGCAGTACTTC.

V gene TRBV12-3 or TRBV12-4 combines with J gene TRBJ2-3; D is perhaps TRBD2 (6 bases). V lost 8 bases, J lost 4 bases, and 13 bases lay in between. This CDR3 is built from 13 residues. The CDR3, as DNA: TGTGCCAGCGGACTACTAGCCGCAGATACGCAGTATTTT. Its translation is CASGLLAADTQYF.

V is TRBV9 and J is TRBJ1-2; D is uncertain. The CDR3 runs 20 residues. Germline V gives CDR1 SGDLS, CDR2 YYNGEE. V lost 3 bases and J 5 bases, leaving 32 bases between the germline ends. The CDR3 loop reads CASSAGGRRQRSGLYYGYTF. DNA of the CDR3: TGTGCCAGCAGCGCAGGAGGTAGGCGGCAACGAAGCGGTCTCTATTATGGCTACACCTTC. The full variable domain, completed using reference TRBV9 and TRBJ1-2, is DSGVTQTPKHLITATGQRVTLRCSPRSGDLSVYWYQQSLDQGLQFLIQYYNGEERAKGNILERFSAQQFPDLHSELNLSSLELGDSALYFCASSAGGRRQRSGLYYGYTFGSGTRLTVV.

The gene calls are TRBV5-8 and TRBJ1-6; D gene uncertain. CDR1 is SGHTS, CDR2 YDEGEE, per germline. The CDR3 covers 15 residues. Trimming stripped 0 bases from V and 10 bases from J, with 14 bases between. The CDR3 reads CASSLARLPRSPLHF. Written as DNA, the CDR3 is TGTGCCAGCAGCTTGGCCAGACTCCCCCGCTCACCCCTCCACTTT.

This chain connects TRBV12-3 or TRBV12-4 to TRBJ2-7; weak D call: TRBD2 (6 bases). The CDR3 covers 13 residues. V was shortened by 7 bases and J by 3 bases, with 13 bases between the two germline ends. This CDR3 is CASTIAGSYEQYF. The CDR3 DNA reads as TGTGCCAGCACCATCGCGGGGAGCTACGAGCAGTACTTC.

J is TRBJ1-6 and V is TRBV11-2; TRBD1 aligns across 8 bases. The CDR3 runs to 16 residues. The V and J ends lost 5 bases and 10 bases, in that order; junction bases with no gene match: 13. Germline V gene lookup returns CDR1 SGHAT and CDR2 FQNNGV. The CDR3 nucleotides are TGTGCCAGCAGCCCGACCCTTGACAGGGGAGGCTCACCCCTCCACTTT. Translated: CASSPTLDRGGSPLHF.

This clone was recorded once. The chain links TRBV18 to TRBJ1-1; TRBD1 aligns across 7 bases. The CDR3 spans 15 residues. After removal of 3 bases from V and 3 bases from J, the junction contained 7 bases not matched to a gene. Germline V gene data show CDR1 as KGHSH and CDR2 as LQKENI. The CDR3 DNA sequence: TGTGCCAGCTCACCCGGGGGCACAGGGGACACTGAAGCTTTCTTT. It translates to CASSPGGTGDTEAFF.

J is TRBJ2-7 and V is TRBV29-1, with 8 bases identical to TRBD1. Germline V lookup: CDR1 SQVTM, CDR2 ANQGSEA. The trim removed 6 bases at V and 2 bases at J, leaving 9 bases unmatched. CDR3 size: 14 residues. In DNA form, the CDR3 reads TGCAGCGTCGACACCGGGACAGGAACCTACGAGCAGTACTTC. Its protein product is CSVDTGTGTYEQYF.

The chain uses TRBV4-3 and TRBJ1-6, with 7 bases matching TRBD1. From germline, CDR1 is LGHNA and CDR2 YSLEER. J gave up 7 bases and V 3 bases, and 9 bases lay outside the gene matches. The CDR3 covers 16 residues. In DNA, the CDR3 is TGCGCCAGCAGCCAGGCTACAGGGGCTAGAAATTCACCCCTCCACTTT. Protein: CASSQATGARNSPLHF.